This T cell receptor beta chain comes out of a study of vaccination and CD4 T cells after COVID-19. In the study overall: The authors used overlapping spike peptides from SARS-CoV-2, HCoV-NL63, HCoV-OC43 and HCoV-229E to stimulate cells.

Trimming cost V 4 bases and J 10 bases; bases outside gene matches: 7. Germline assignment: CDR1 MNHNS and CDR2 SASEGT. The CDR3 has 14 amino acids. Treatment described: approximately 9-day PBMC culture with coronavirus spike peptide pools or control peptides (ViraFEST assay). The Oncomine TCR Beta short-read assay generated sequence data from the DNA of cultured CD4+ T cells. Each CDR3 protein gets one entry after TCRdb re-called the PCR reads with MiXCR. Of just over 3,000 distinct CDR3 sequences listed, more than 60% were seen once; the top ten hold 25% to 35%. As regards this clonotype: The antigen is unknown.

The sample consisted of CD4+ T cells from blood, cultured in vitro. The genes are TRBV6-1 and TRBJ2-2; TRBD2 matches 9 bases. The sequence derives from a human donor who had recovered from COVID-19. The CDR3: CASSGGSGGMELFF. CDR3 in DNA: TGTGCCAGCAGTGGGGGTAGCGGGGGAATGGAGCTGTTTTTT.